What follows describes a single T cell receptor (beta chain). It is likely a read error, because the conserved phenylalanine at the end of the CDR3 is missing. Unsorted whole blood yielded the blood RNA, and germline DNA was also extracted. The data are from a study of tumor-infiltrating lymphocytes in primary liver carcinoma. About the study: Resection treated the patients' primary liver carcinoma. Men and women, 30 to 69 years of age, made up the patients.

A primer in the constant region served to generate TCR beta cDNA from approximately 450 ng of total RNA. ARM-PCR was slightly modified, and three nested multiplex PCR rounds with it gave rise to the TCR beta libraries. Via MiXCR, TCRdb re-called the multiplex PCR reads, giving one row per CDR3 protein. The sample records 320,000 or so distinct CDR3 sequences, less than 75% being singletons. This TCR derives from a man aged 40-55 years with primary liver carcinoma and hepatitis B virus infection. Sample: peripheral blood.

This CDR3 reads CASSSTGEGYNEQFS. The CDR3 DNA sequence: TGTGCCAGCAGTTCGACAGGGGAAGGCTACAATGAGCAGTTCTCC. The chain uses TRBV6-5 and TRBJ2-1, with 8 positions matching TRBD1. V shed 4 bases, J shed 3 bases, and the junction held 5 bases outside the gene matches. Germline-derived CDR1 and CDR2 are MNHEY and SVGAGI. CDR3 length: 15 residues.